These 26 T cell receptor beta chains were all obtained from the same sample, sequenced in a study of T cells in Graves' hyperthyroidism and ophthalmopathy (dated by TCRdb to about 2019). The library was produced with multiplex PCR. The sequencer was an Illumina HiSeq 2000. The TCR beta CDR3 regions were amplified from RNA transcripts. For the first round of RT-PCR on the TCR CDR3, the HTBI primer set was used together with the Qiagen OneStep RT-PCR kit. Using fastp trimming at Q25 and MiXCR clonotype assembly, TCRdb reanalyzed the public sequencing data and kept in-frame beta chains. Identical CDR3 protein sequences are pooled into one entry, listed with their most common genes and DNA. Within this sample are fewer than 300,000 distinct CDR3 sequences, with less than 30% of them counted one time only. About 25% of the sample rests with the top ten. Sequencing input: blood. The receptors here all came from a middle-aged man with Graves' hyperthyroidism that later progressed to Graves' ophthalmopathy.

This chain connects TRBV7-2 to TRBJ1-5; TRBD1 agrees at 8 bases. From germline, CDR1 is SGHTA and CDR2 FQGNSA. V shed 2 bases and J 6 bases; nucleotides not matched to a gene: 6. This CDR3 comprises 15 residues. In DNA form, the CDR3 reads TGTGCCAGCAGCTTACAAGGACAGGGCGGTCAGCCCCAGCATTTT. The encoded protein is CASSLQGQGGQPQHF.

This clonotype has a single count. The V call is TRBV2, the J call TRBJ1-3; D call uncertain. The V gene's germline CDR1 is SNHLY and CDR2 FYNNEI. The ends were cut back, 5 bases at V and 0 bases at J, with 11 bases in the middle. The CDR3 loop spans 15 amino acids. The CDR3 reads CASSLDSYSGNTIYF. CDR3 DNA: TGTGCCAGCAGTCTTGACTCCTACTCTGGAAACACCATATATTTT.

This clonotype was counted ten times or more. The chain couples TRBV25-1 to TRBJ2-7, with TRBD1 as a possible D gene (6 bases). The CDR3 sequence is 13 residues long. Germline-derived CDR1 and CDR2 are MGHDK and SYGVNS. V dropped 5 bases and J dropped 4 bases, with 12 bases sitting between them. CDR3 DNA: TGTGCCAGCAGTTTCTCAGACAGGTACGAGCAGTACTTC. It specifies CASSFSDRYEQYF.

At least ten counts were recorded for this clonotype. The rearrangement joins TRBV7-3 to TRBJ2-7, with TRBD2 matching 9 bases. V dropped 5 bases and J dropped 4; count of bases not matched to a gene: 6. CDR1 SGHTA and CDR2 FQGTGA come from the germline V gene. The CDR3 has 14 residues. CDR3 nucleotides: TGTGCCAGCAGCCTTAGCGGGAGAGGTTACGAGCAGTACTTC. It is translated as CASSLSGRGYEQYF.

This clonotype has a count of ten or more. The chain links TRBV20-1 to TRBJ1-2; 8 nucleotides agree with TRBD1. Germline CDR1 and CDR2: DFQATT and SNEGSKA (reference sequence). V trimming: 6 bases; J trimming: 7 bases; junction bases outside the gene matches: 16. The CDR3 has 15 amino acids. This CDR3 reads CSAGTRTGRSSGYTF. As DNA, the CDR3 is TGCAGTGCCGGGACCAGGACAGGGAGGTCATCTGGCTACACCTTC.

This clonotype was detected many times. The chain joins TRBV5-5 to TRBJ1-3, with TRBD1 matching 8 bases. Germline V gene lookup returns CDR1 SGHKS and CDR2 YYEKEE (reference sequence). The CDR3 has 16 residues. V gave up 4 bases and J gave up 0 bases; unmatched junction bases: 6. In nucleotides, the CDR3 is TGTGCCAGCAGCGTCCGGGACAGGCGCTCTGGAAACACCATATATTTT. Translated: CASSVRDRRSGNTIYF.

This clonotype was observed at least ten times. The J gene is TRBJ1-2, the V gene TRBV12-3 or TRBV12-4, with unresolved D. The CDR3 consists of 13 residues. V lost 3 bases to trimming and J lost 2 bases, with 7 bases between them. In nucleotides, the CDR3 is TGTGCCAGCAGTTTCGCTGTAAACTATGGCTACACCTTC. This codes for CASSFAVNYGYTF.

This clonotype was recorded many times. This rearrangement joins TRBV6-5 to TRBJ1-2; D call uncertain. Germline V gene data show CDR1 as MNHEY and CDR2 as SVGAGI. The CDR3 has 12 residues. The V end lost 6 bases, the J end lost 8 bases, and 13 bases lay between the germline ends. The CDR3 nucleotides are TGTGCCAGCAGGCGTGAAGTTGACGGCTACACCTTC. Translation gives CASRREVDGYTF.

This clonotype was detected ten times or more. The CDR3 reads CASSWDSPGELFF. The CDR3 bases are TGTGCCAGCAGCTGGGACAGCCCCGGGGAGCTGTTTTTT. This chain uses TRBV11-2 with TRBJ2-2, with 7 bases identical to TRBD1. Germline V lookup: CDR1 SGHAT, CDR2 FQNNGV. There are 13 residues in the CDR3. J gave up 6 bases and V 4 bases, and 2 bases lay outside the gene matches.

This clonotype was recorded many times. The V and J genes are TRBV6-1 and TRBJ1-5; no reliable D call. The CDR3 has 16 amino acids. Germline loops: CDR1 MNHNS, CDR2 SASEGT. V lost 7 bases, J lost 2 bases, and 18 bases lay in between. The CDR3 region has the DNA TGTGCCAGCACGGAATCGGCCCTTTCTCGCAATCAGCCCCAGCATTTT. Its protein product is CASTESALSRNQPQHF.

This clonotype was detected many times. The chain links TRBV6-2 or TRBV6-3 to TRBJ2-7, with unresolved D. The CDR3 sequence is 12 residues long. V shed 2 bases and J shed 6 bases, with 8 bases lying between them. Germline V lookup: CDR1 MNHEY, CDR2 SVGEGT. The DNA of the CDR3 is TGTGCCAGCAGTTACATGGGGTTCGAGCAGTACTTC. This sequence encodes CASSYMGFEQYF.

The chain joins TRBV12-3 or TRBV12-4 to TRBJ2-2, with D perhaps being TRBD1 or TRBD2 (5 bases each). CDR3 length: 11 amino acids. The germline V and J ends were trimmed by 9 bases and 7 bases, with 9 bases remaining between them. CDR3 sequence reads: CASWGYGELFF. In DNA, the CDR3 is TGTGCCAGTTGGGGGTACGGGGAGCTGTTTTTT.

The V call is TRBV20-1, the J call TRBJ2-7, with D unresolved. Germline CDR1 DFQATT, CDR2 SNEGSKA (reference sequence). This CDR3 spans 13 amino acids. Trimming took 7 bases from V and 6 from J, leaving 19 bases between them. CDR3 protein: CSVDSVLACEQYF. CDR3 DNA sequence: TGCAGTGTTGATTCGGTTCTCGCATGCGAGCAGTACTTC.

This clonotype was seen at least ten times. V and J are TRBV2 and TRBJ1-1; D possibly corresponds to TRBD1 (5 bases). The V gene's germline CDR1 is SNHLY and CDR2 FYNNEI. V gave up 6 bases and J gave up 1 base, with 12 bases separating them. The CDR3 spans 14 residues. CDR3 in amino acids: CASSGGLSNTEAFF. CDR3 in DNA: TGTGCCAGCAGCGGGGGACTATCGAACACTGAAGCTTTCTTT.

This clonotype occurred many times. The J gene is TRBJ2-7, the V gene TRBV12-3 or TRBV12-4, with a weak D call TRBD1 (5 bases). V shed 3 bases and J shed 3 bases, with 12 bases lying between them. This CDR3 is built from 14 residues. The CDR3 here is CASSFWGLNYEQYF. The CDR3 DNA is TGTGCCAGCAGTTTTTGGGGCTTAAACTACGAGCAGTACTTC.

The sample holds many counts of this clonotype. The chain combines TRBV7-2 with TRBJ1-3, with 7 bases that match TRBD1. This CDR3 comprises 19 residues. V dropped 5 bases and J dropped 0; count of bases not matched to a gene: 16. Germline V gene lookup returns CDR1 SGHTA and CDR2 FQGNSA. The CDR3 spells CASSPGRAGGLLSGNTIYF. Here the CDR3 DNA reads TGTGCCAGCAGCCCTGGGCGGGCAGGGGGATTACTCTCTGGAAACACCATATATTTT.

This clonotype occurred many times. The chain uses TRBV20-1 and TRBJ1-1, with a weak D call TRBD1 (5 bases). V was cut by 3 bases and J by 1 base, with 12 bases left in between. The length of the CDR3 is 14 residues. The germline CDR1 and CDR2 sequences are DFQATT and SNEGSKA (reference sequence). This CDR3 is CSARREGPNTEAFF. The CDR3 DNA reads as TGCAGTGCTAGGAGGGAGGGGCCGAACACTGAAGCTTTCTTT.

This clonotype was counted ten times or more. The V gene is TRBV29-1, the J gene TRBJ1-3; D might be TRBD1 (5 bases). The length of the CDR3 is 13 residues. CDR1 is SQVTM and CDR2 is ANQGSEA in the germline V gene. The V end was cut by 1 base, the J end by 2 bases, with 6 bases between. The CDR3 reads CSVEGGTGNTIYF. The CDR3 region has the DNA TGCAGCGTTGAAGGGGGGACTGGAAACACCATATATTTT. The full variable domain, with the rest looked up from reference TRBV29-1 and TRBJ1-3, is SAVISQKPSRDICQRGTSLTIQCQVDSQVTMMFWYRQQPGQSLTLIATANQGSEATYESGFVIDKFPISRPNLTFSTLTVSNMSPEDSSIYLCSVEGGTGNTIYFGEGSWLTVV.

In this sample, this clonotype turned up many times. J is TRBJ2-2 and V is TRBV6-4; 10 bases map to TRBD2. The CDR3 contains 17 residues. CDR1 and CDR2 from the germline V gene are MRHNA and SNTAGT. V gave up 6 bases and J gave up 2 bases; unmatched junction bases: 9. CDR3 protein: CASSATRTSGNTGELFF. The CDR3 DNA reads as TGTGCCAGCAGCGCTACCCGGACTAGCGGCAACACCGGGGAGCTGTTTTTT.

The chain couples TRBV12-5 to TRBJ1-1, with unresolved D. CDR1 and CDR2 from the germline V gene are LGHNT and FRNRAP. V lost 6 bases and J 3 bases, leaving 11 bases between the germline ends. The length of the CDR3 is 13 residues. The CDR3 here is CASGRRDDTEAFF. The CDR3 nucleotides read TGTGCTAGTGGACGGAGGGATGACACTGAAGCTTTCTTT.

Many counts were recorded for this clonotype. The chain is built from TRBV6-1 and TRBJ2-4, with D hard to call. The V end lost 6 bases, the J end lost 6 bases, and 3 bases lay between the germline ends. The CDR3 consists of 10 residues. CDR1 and CDR2 from the germline V gene are MNHNS and SASEGT. The CDR3 region has the DNA TGTGCCAGCAGCGCAAACATTCAGTACTTC. Protein: CASSANIQYF.

The genes are TRBV7-2 and TRBJ1-2; D might be TRBD1 (6 bases). The CDR3 spans 14 residues. The V end was cut by 0 bases, the J end by 3 bases, with 8 bases between. The V gene's germline CDR1 is SGHTA and CDR2 FQGNSA. The CDR3 DNA is TGTGCCAGCAGCTTAGCTCAGGGGCACTATGGCTACACCTTC. This gives the protein CASSLAQGHYGYTF.

This clonotype was counted many times. This CDR3 reads CASSLSWQETQYF. DNA for the CDR3: TGTGCCAGCAGCCTATCCTGGCAAGAGACCCAGTACTTC. V is TRBV7-2 and J is TRBJ2-5; D remains ambiguous. V was pared by 5 bases and J by 2 bases, with 9 bases between. Germline CDR1 SGHTA, CDR2 FQGNSA. This CDR3 region has 13 residues.

The chain has TRBV12-3 or TRBV12-4 and TRBJ1-1, with D possibly being TRBD1 (6 bases). CDR3 length: 11 residues. Trimming removed 4 bases from V and 7 bases from J, with 7 bases in between. The chain's CDR3 is CASSSQGEAFF. CDR3 in DNA: TGTGCCAGCAGTTCACAGGGTGAAGCTTTCTTT.

This clonotype was observed at least ten times. The chain carries TRBV11-2 and TRBJ1-5; TRBD1 agrees at 7 bases. The CDR3 spans 14 residues. Looked up from germline, CDR1 is SGHAT and CDR2 is FQNNGV. J lost 6 bases, V lost 3 bases, and 5 bases had no gene match. DNA for the CDR3: TGTGCCAGCAGCTTGACAGGGTCACGTCAGCCCCAGCATTTT. This translates into CASSLTGSRQPQHF.

This clonotype was picked up many times. The CDR3 loop reads CASSFLAGAYEQYF. CDR3 DNA sequence: TGTGCCAGCAGTTTTCTAGCGGGAGCCTACGAGCAGTACTTC. The J gene is TRBJ2-7, the V gene TRBV28; 10 bases match TRBD2. Germline values: CDR1 MDHEN, CDR2 SYDVKM. J was trimmed by 2 bases and V by 3 bases; bases with no gene match: 1. The CDR3 spans 14 residues.